The clone carrying this T cell receptor beta chain was counted ten times or more. Germline-derived CDR1 and CDR2 are DFQATT and SNEGSKA (reference sequence). Unmatched junction bases numbered 9, after V lost 1 base and J lost 0 bases. CDR3 size: 17 residues. As it was prepared, the TCRbeta library received unique molecular identifiers. TCRdb called the PCR reads again in MiXCR, with one record for every CDR3 protein. The sample has 200,000 to 300,000 distinct CDR3 sequences, 12% seen once; the top ten hold over 2.5%. This sample stems from a study of T-cell reconstitution after alpha-beta-depleted transplantation in children.

The rearrangement joins TRBV20-1 to TRBJ2-1; 7 positions agree with TRBD2. This TCR was recovered from a human donor who donated a stem cell graft to a child with acute lymphoblastic leukemia. Sequencing was performed on PBMCs from the stem cell graft donor, taken from the stem cell graft. The CDR3 loop is CSARVLEGGSSYNEQFF. For the CDR3, the DNA is TGCAGTGCTAGAGTTTTAGAGGGAGGGAGCTCCTACAATGAGCAGTTCTTC.